Listed here are 3 T cell receptor beta chains from one sample, sequenced in a study of regulatory T cells in long-lasting Graves disease. Time point meaning: persistent/refractory GD, antithyroid drugs over 5 years with positive TRAb. TCR sequences were obtained from RNA taken from PBMCs. iRepertoire HTBI primers and Arm-PCR of CDR3 regions built TCR beta libraries. In TCRdb, the multiplex PCR reads were re-called with MiXCR into one record per CDR3 protein. The sample carries around 400,000 distinct CDR3 sequences, around 20% recorded once. The sequences come from peripheral blood mononuclear cells (PBMCs), collected when the disease was refractory, from a patient treated with antithyroid drugs. The source of these receptors is a female donor with Graves disease.

This clonotype was detected ten times or more. CDR3 in DNA: TGTGCCAGCAGTATGTCTAGCGTAAATTACGAGCAGTACTTC. This codes for CASSMSSVNYEQYF. The chain carries TRBV2 and TRBJ2-7, with D possibly being TRBD2 (6 bases). Deletions cut 5 bases from V and 4 bases from J, with 15 bases between. The CDR3 sequence is 14 residues long. The germline V gene encodes CDR1 SNHLY and CDR2 FYNNEI.

At least ten counts were recorded for this clonotype. V and J are TRBV28 and TRBJ2-7, with D perhaps matching TRBD2 (5 bases). The CDR3 length is 14 residues. The V end was cut by 4 bases, the J end by 0 bases, with 10 bases between. Germline V gene sequence: CDR1 MDHEN, CDR2 SYDVKM. The CDR3 sequence: CASSSGIGSYEQYF. CDR3 coding DNA: TGTGCCAGCAGTTCGGGAATCGGCTCCTACGAGCAGTACTTC.

This clonotype was found many times. The genes are TRBV20-1 and TRBJ1-4; possibly TRBD1 for D (6 bases). CDR3 length: 14 residues. V was pared by 0 bases and J by 2 bases, with 7 bases between. CDR1 and CDR2 (germline): DFQATT, SNEGSKA (reference sequence). CDR3 in DNA: TGCAGTGCTAGAGATCAGGGGACTAATGAAAAACTGTTTTTT. Its protein product is CSARDQGTNEKLFF.